Below, 26 T cell receptor beta chains from the same sample are listed, as sequenced in a study of T cell changes during pregnancy in multiple sclerosis. Profiled with immunoSEQ multiplex PCR; TCRdb holds only in-frame clones, not every one. The sample lists 30,000 to 35,000 clones; roughly 90% were seen once. The sample here was CD8+ T cells from peripheral blood mononuclear cells, taken in the third trimester of pregnancy. The receptors stem from a female donor with multiple sclerosis, enrolled in a pregnancy study.

This clone was seen once. The chain employs TRBV30 and TRBJ2-3, with 7 bases that match TRBD2. V shed 0 bases, J shed 4 bases, and the junction held 7 bases outside the gene matches. Germline CDR1 and CDR2: GTSNPN and SVGIG (reference sequence). There are 15 residues in the CDR3. The CDR3 loop is CAWSVSAGEADTQYF. In DNA form, the CDR3 reads TGTGCCTGGAGTGTATCGGCGGGGGAGGCAGATACGCAGTATTTT.

The V gene is TRBV7-9, the J gene TRBJ1-1; TRBD1 aligns across 8 bases. CDR3 size: 15 residues. The trim removed 4 bases at V and 0 bases at J, leaving 4 bases unmatched. The germline CDR1 and CDR2 sequences are SEHNR and FQNEAQ (reference sequence). This CDR3 is CASSSAGGLNTEAFF. CDR3 DNA: TGTGCCAGCAGCTCGGCAGGGGGCTTGAACACTGAAGCTTTCTTT.

The rearrangement uses TRBV27 and TRBJ2-5; tentative D call: TRBD2 (6 bases). Per the germline V gene, CDR1 is MNHEY and CDR2 is SMNVEV (reference sequence). Trimming removed 1 base at V and 1 base at J, with 10 bases between. The CDR3 has 15 residues. CDR3 in DNA: TGTGCCAGCAGTTTATTGGCCGGGGGCCAAGAGACCCAGTACTTC. The encoded protein is CASSLLAGGQETQYF.

This chain uses TRBV9 with TRBJ2-5; 7 bases map to TRBD1. The CDR3 loop spans 15 amino acids. The J segment lost 0 bases and the V segment lost 4 bases, leaving 6 bases of the junction unmatched. In germline, CDR1 is SGDLS, CDR2 YYNGEE. CDR3 sequence: CASSSKGANQETQYF. DNA for the CDR3: TGTGCCAGCAGCTCAAAGGGGGCAAACCAAGAGACCCAGTACTTC.

This clone was detected only once. The rearrangement uses TRBV2 and TRBJ2-7; 9 bases align to TRBD1. This CDR3 contains 15 residues. The junction had 3 bases not matched to a gene; V was cut back by 1 base and J by 2 bases. The V gene's germline CDR1 is SNHLY and CDR2 FYNNEI. CDR3 amino acids: CASSEVQGAAYEQYF. CDR3 nucleotide sequence: TGTGCCAGCAGTGAAGTACAGGGGGCGGCCTACGAGCAGTACTTC.

This chain links TRBV4-3 with TRBJ2-7, with 9 bases matching TRBD1. The germline CDR1 and CDR2 sequences are LGHNA and YSLEER. This CDR3 has 15 amino acids. Losses at the gene ends were 1 base for V and 2 bases for J; bases not matched to a gene: 3. CDR3 protein: CASSQGTGETYEQYF. The CDR3 bases are TGCGCCAGCAGCCAAGGGACAGGGGAAACCTACGAGCAGTACTTC.

This clone was counted a single time. The V and J genes are TRBV7-9 and TRBJ1-1, with unresolved D. Germline V gene data show CDR1 as SEHNR and CDR2 as FQNEAQ (reference sequence). Trimming stripped 2 bases from V and 8 bases from J, with 15 bases between. This CDR3 has 14 amino acids. Written as DNA, the CDR3 is TGTGCCAGCAGCTTAATTCAGTCCGCCTCAGAAGCTTTCTTT. It is translated as CASSLIQSASEAFF.

The V call is TRBV6-4, the J call TRBJ2-7; 7 nucleotides match TRBD2. The CDR3 covers 13 residues. V shed 4 bases and J 5 bases; nucleotides not matched to a gene: 5. CDR1 is MRHNA, CDR2 SNTAGT, per germline. CDR3 residues: CASSGGRGDEQYF. In DNA, the CDR3 is TGTGCCAGCAGTGGTGGCCGGGGGGACGAGCAGTACTTC.

This sequence joins TRBV5-1 and TRBJ1-1, with D maybe TRBD1 (5 bases). V lost 0 bases and J lost 4, with 13 bases in between. Germline CDR1 reads SGHRS; CDR2 reads YFSETQ. The CDR3 contains 15 residues. The CDR3 sequence is CASSLELTGVTEAFF. CDR3 DNA: TGCGCCAGCAGCTTGGAACTTACGGGGGTCACTGAAGCTTTCTTT. The full variable domain, completed using reference TRBV5-1 and TRBJ1-1, is KAGVTQTPRYLIKTRGQQVTLSCSPISGHRSVSWYQQTPGQGLQFLFEYFSETQRNKGNFPGRFSGRQFSNSRSEMNVSTLELGDSALYLCASSLELTGVTEAFFGQGTRLTVV.

The chain carries TRBV5-4 and TRBJ2-7, with D tentatively TRBD2 (6 bases). Germline CDR1 and CDR2: SGHNT and YYREEE (reference sequence). With 5 bases removed from V and 4 bases from J, the gap between germline ends came to 13 bases. The CDR3 has 13 residues. The CDR3, as DNA: TGTGCCAGCAGTGGCGGGACCCAATACGAGCAGTACTTC. It is translated as CASSGGTQYEQYF.

The chain joins TRBV6-4 to TRBJ2-1; the D gene is possibly TRBD1 (8 bases). CDR3 size: 15 residues. Germline values: CDR1 MRHNA, CDR2 SNTAGT. The V and J ends lost 4 bases and 4 bases respectively, with 14 bases between them. The chain's CDR3 is CASSVDRGGYNEQFF. CDR3 DNA sequence: TGTGCCAGCAGTGTTGACAGGGGAGGGTACAATGAGCAGTTCTTC.

This chain joins TRBV9 and TRBJ1-2; D possibly corresponds to TRBD1 (5 bases). The CDR3 spans 19 residues. Germline lookup yields CDR1 SGDLS and CDR2 YYNGEE. Between the trimmed V and J ends, which lost 3 bases and 3 bases, there was a span of 27 bases. CDR3 bases: TGTGCCAGCAGCGCGAGCCCGAACAGGTCTCCTCTTCGTTACTATGGCTACACCTTC. This translates into CASSASPNRSPLRYYGYTF. Supplemented by reference TRBV9 and TRBJ1-2, the full variable domain reads DSGVTQTPKHLITATGQRVTLRCSPRSGDLSVYWYQQSLDQGLQFLIQYYNGEERAKGNILERFSAQQFPDLHSELNLSSLELGDSALYFCASSASPNRSPLRYYGYTFGSGTRLTVV.

The chain has TRBV30 and TRBJ1-2; weak D call: TRBD1 (5 bases). The V gene's germline CDR1 is GTSNPN and CDR2 SVGIG (reference sequence). The CDR3 is made up of 13 amino acids. V was shortened by 2 bases and J by 3 bases, with 10 bases between the two germline ends. CDR3 sequence reads: CAWSSGGYYGYTF. The CDR3 DNA is TGTGCCTGGAGTTCGGGGGGGTACTATGGCTACACCTTC.

V gene TRBV4-1 combines with J gene TRBJ2-3; D unresolved. Germline V CDR1 and CDR2: MGHRA, YSYEKL. The V end lost 2 bases, the J end lost 5 bases, and 5 bases lay between the germline ends. The CDR3 length is 12 residues. CDR3 in amino acids: CASSQSEDTQYF. Here the CDR3 DNA reads TGCGCCAGCAGCCAATCAGAAGATACGCAGTATTTT.

The count of this clone is one. The rearrangement links TRBV7-9 to TRBJ1-2; 12 positions match TRBD1. The ends lost 5 bases at V and 6 bases at J; junction bases unmatched: 4. Germline CDR1 and CDR2: SEHNR and FQNEAQ (reference sequence). This CDR3 comprises 14 residues. CDR3 nucleotide sequence: TGTGCCAGCAGCCAGGGACAGGGGGCGAATGGCTACACCTTC. This codes for CASSQGQGANGYTF.

The chain carries TRBV20-1 and TRBJ2-3; no clear D gene. Germline CDR1 reads DFQATT; CDR2 reads SNEGSKA (reference sequence). This CDR3 is 11 amino acids long. V lost 6 bases and J lost 7, with 11 bases in between. This CDR3 is CSARNSHTQYF. CDR3 DNA: TGCAGTGCCCGAAACTCCCATACGCAGTATTTT.

This clone is termed medium-sized (0.01 to 0.1%). The V gene is TRBV4-2, the J gene TRBJ1-3, with no clear D. In germline, CDR1 is LGHNA, CDR2 YNFKEQ. V gave up 3 bases and J gave up 4 bases, with 13 bases separating them. CDR3 length: 15 residues. CDR3 region: CASSQWAAGGNTIYF. DNA of the CDR3: TGTGCCAGCAGCCAGTGGGCGGCGGGAGGAAACACCATATATTTT.

The chain recombines TRBV28 with TRBJ1-5; no firm D call. Trimming shortened V by 6 bases and J by 5 bases, and 11 bases separated the two germline ends. Germline CDR1 and CDR2: MDHEN and SYDVKM. The CDR3 is 13 residues long. CDR3 loop: CASSESFYQPQHF. The CDR3 DNA reads as TGTGCCAGCAGCGAGTCCTTCTATCAGCCCCAGCATTTT.

The chain carries TRBV5-6 and TRBJ1-5; a weak D match, TRBD1 (6 bases). Trimming shortened V by 0 bases and J by 9 bases, and 19 bases separated the two germline ends. The germline V gene encodes CDR1 SGHDT and CDR2 YYEEEE. CDR3 size: 16 residues. The CDR3 reads CASSLEGGGVVSPQHF. The CDR3 DNA reads TGTGCCAGCAGCTTGGAGGGGGGGGGAGTAGTTTCGCCCCAGCATTTT.

V and J are TRBV28 and TRBJ2-3, with D perhaps matching TRBD1 (6 bases). V was cut by 11 bases and J by 2 bases, with 11 bases left in between. CDR3 length: 12 residues. CDR1 and CDR2 (germline): MDHEN, SYDVKM. The CDR3 loop reads CAWGQTTDTQYF. The CDR3, as DNA: TGTGCCTGGGGGCAAACCACAGATACGCAGTATTTT.

This chain joins TRBV11-2 and TRBJ1-2; 7 bases fit TRBD1. The CDR3 extends over 17 amino acids. Germline CDR1 reads SGHAT; CDR2 reads FQNNGV. V lost 7 bases and J lost 4; bases outside the gene matches: 18. CDR3 DNA: TGTGCCAGCACTATTACCCAGGGGACAGAGAAATTCTATGGCTACACCTTC. Translating gives CASTITQGTEKFYGYTF.

The chain combines TRBV2 with TRBJ2-2; D perhaps matches TRBD1 (6 bases). Germline CDR1 and CDR2: SNHLY and FYNNEI. Trimming stripped 7 bases from V and 1 base from J, with 13 bases between. This CDR3 region has 15 residues. CDR3 sequence reads: CASKQGHLNTGELFF. CDR3 nucleotide sequence: TGTGCCAGCAAACAGGGACATTTGAACACCGGGGAGCTGTTTTTT.

V gene TRBV7-6 combines with J gene TRBJ2-7, with D possibly being TRBD1 (5 bases). This CDR3 contains 14 residues. In germline, CDR1 is SGHVS, CDR2 FNYEAQ. With 1 base removed from V and 2 bases from J, the gap between germline ends came to 9 bases. In DNA form, the CDR3 reads TGTGCCAGCAGCTTAGGGGGCCCTACCTACGAGCAGTACTTC. It yields the protein CASSLGGPTYEQYF.

The chain combines TRBV12-5 with TRBJ1-1, with no clear D. From germline, CDR1 is LGHNT and CDR2 FRNRAP. The V end was cut by 5 bases, the J end by 11 bases, with 15 bases between. The CDR3 sequence is 12 residues long. The CDR3 protein is CASGPYGSHAFF. CDR3 nucleotide sequence: TGTGCTAGTGGTCCGTATGGGAGTCATGCTTTCTTT.

The rearrangement links TRBV11-2 to TRBJ1-3; a weak D match, TRBD1 (5 bases). Germline lookup yields CDR1 SGHAT and CDR2 FQNNGV. The CDR3 is made up of 15 amino acids. V lost 3 bases and J lost 2, with 11 bases in between. Here the CDR3 reads CASSLGQGAGNTIYF. In nucleotides, the CDR3 is TGTGCCAGCAGCTTGGGGCAGGGTGCTGGAAACACCATATATTTT.

The chain uses TRBV10-3 and TRBJ2-2; the D gene is possibly TRBD1 (7 bases). Germline loops: CDR1 ENHRY, CDR2 SYGVKD. Trimming pared 4 bases from V and 3 bases from J, leaving 12 bases between. The CDR3 is 15 amino acids. CDR3 nucleotide sequence: TGTGCCATCAGTGCGGGACAGCGGGACACCGGGGAGCTGTTTTTT. It translates to CAISAGQRDTGELFF.